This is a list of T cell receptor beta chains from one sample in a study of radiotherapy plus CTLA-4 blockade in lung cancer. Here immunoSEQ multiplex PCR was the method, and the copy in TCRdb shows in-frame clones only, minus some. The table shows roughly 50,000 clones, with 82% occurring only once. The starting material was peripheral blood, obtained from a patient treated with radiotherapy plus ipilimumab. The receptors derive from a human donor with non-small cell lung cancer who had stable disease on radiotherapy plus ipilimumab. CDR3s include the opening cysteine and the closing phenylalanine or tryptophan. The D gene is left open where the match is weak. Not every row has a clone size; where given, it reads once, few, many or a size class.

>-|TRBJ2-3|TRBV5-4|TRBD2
TGTGCCAGCAGTTGGGGTAGCGGGAGGCCAGATACGCAGTATTTT
CASSWGSGRPDTQYF
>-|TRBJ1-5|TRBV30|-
TGTGCCTGGAGTGGGGGGCCCAATCAGCCCCAGCATTTT
CAWSGGPNQPQHF
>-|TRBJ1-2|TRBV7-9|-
TGTGCCAGCAGCTTAGGATCAGGGCTCGATGGCTACACCTTC
CASSLGSGLDGYTF
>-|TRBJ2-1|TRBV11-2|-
TGTGCCAGCAGCTTAGCTTATCGTCACAATGAGCAGTTCTTC
CASSLAYRHNEQFF
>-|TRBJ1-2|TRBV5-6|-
TGTGCCAGCAGCTTGGTTACAGGGAGTCTTCAGGGCTACACCTTC
CASSLVTGSLQGYTF
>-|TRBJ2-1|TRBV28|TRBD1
TGTGCCAGCAGTACGGGACAGGGGGCCTTTGAGCAGTTCTTC
CASSTGQGAFEQFF
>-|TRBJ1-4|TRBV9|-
TGTGCCAGCAGCACACCTCGACTACAGGGTGATAATGAAAAACTGTTTTTT
CASSTPRLQGDNEKLFF
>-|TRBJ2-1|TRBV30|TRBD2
TGTGCCTGGAGCGAAGGGACTAGCGGGAGTAATGAGCAGTTCTTC
CAWSEGTSGSNEQFF
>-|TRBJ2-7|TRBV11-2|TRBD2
TGTGCCAGCAGCTGGGGACTAGCGGGATCCTACGAGCAGTACTTC
CASSWGLAGSYEQYF
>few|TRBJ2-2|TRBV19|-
TGTGCCAGTAGTATATTAGCGCGTGGGGAGCTGTTTTTT
CASSILARGELFF
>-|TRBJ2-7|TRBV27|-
TGTGCCAGCAGTCAGGGTGGCGAGCAGTACTTC
CASSQGGEQYF
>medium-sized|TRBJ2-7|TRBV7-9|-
TGTGCCAGCAGCTCAGGGAACAGGGCCAAGATGTTC
CASSSGNRAKMF
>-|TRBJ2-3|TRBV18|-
TGTGCCAGCTCACCAGTTAGAGGCTACACAGATACGCAGTATTTT
CASSPVRGYTDTQYF
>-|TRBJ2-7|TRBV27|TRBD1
TGTGCCAGCAGTTCCCGGGACAGGGGGTGGGACGAGCAGTACTTC
CASSSRDRGWDEQYF
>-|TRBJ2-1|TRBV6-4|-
TGTGCCAGCAGTGTAAATCTCCAGGAAAACAATGAGCAGTTCTTC
CASSVNLQENNEQFF
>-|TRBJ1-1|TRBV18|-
TGTGCCAGCTCAGGGGGGGTGAACACTGAAGCTTTCTTT
CASSGGVNTEAFF
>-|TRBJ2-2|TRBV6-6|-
TGTGCCAGCAATCCAGGGTCGGAAACCGGGGAGCTGTTTTTT
CASNPGSETGELFF
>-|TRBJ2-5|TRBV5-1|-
TGCGCCAGCAGCGATGGTAGAATAGAGACCCAGTACTTC
CASSDGRIETQYF
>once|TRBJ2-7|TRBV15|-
TGTGCCACCAGGCCACGGGACTTAAGCTCCTACGAGCAGTACTTC
CATRPRDLSSYEQYF
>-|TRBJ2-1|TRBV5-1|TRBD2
TGCGCCAGCGCATTGGGGCTAGCGGATTACAATGAGCAGTTCTTC
CASALGLADYNEQFF
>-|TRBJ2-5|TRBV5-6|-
TGTGCCAGCAGCTTTGGGGAGGCGAAGACCCAGTACTTC
CASSFGEAKTQYF